Given below is one T cell receptor beta chain in context. The sample comes from a study of blood T cell repertoires in COVID-19. Study as a whole: Acute-phase and convalescent COVID-19 samples originated in the United States, Italy and Spain. T cells, B-cell-depleted T cells, or PBMCs provided the cDNA or gDNA that served as material.

With 2 bases clipped from V and 6 bases from J, the junction kept 6 bases outside the gene matches. The CDR3 contains 14 residues. Germline V gives CDR1 SQVTM, CDR2 ANQGSEA. Profiling relied on immunoSEQ multiplex PCR, and the TCRdb table lists in-frame clones only, not all of them. The data contain under 70,000 clones, around 80% of them singletons. This TCR came from a human donor in a cohort sampled during active COVID-19. The chain combines TRBV29-1 with TRBJ1-5; 8 positions agree with TRBD1. Material for sequencing was peripheral blood. DNA for the CDR3: TGCAGCGTTGAATTCCAGGGGGCACTTCAGCCCCAGCATTTT. It translates to CSVEFQGALQPQHF.